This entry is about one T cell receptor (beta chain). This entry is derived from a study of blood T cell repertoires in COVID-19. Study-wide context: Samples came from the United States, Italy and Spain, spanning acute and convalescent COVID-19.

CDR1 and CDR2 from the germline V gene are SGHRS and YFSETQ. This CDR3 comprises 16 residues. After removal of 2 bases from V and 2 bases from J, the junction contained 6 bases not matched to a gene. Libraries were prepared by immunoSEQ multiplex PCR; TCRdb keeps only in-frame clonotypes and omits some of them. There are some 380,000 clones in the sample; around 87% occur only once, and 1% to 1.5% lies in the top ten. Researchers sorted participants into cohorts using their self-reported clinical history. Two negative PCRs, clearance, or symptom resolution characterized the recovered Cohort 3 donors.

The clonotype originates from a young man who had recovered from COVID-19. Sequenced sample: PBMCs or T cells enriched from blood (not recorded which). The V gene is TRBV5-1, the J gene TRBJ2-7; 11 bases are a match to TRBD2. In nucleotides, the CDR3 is TGCGCCAGCAGCTTCCCTAGCGGGGGGACCCCCTACGAGCAGTACTTC. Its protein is CASSFPSGGTPYEQYF.